These 26 T cell receptor beta chains were sequenced from one sample in a study of blood T cell repertoires in COVID-19 (TCRdb year 2020). The library relied on the immunoSEQ multiplex PCR assay. Held by TCRdb, this immuneACCESS table contains in-frame sequences only and omits some clones. Under half of the omission traces to an unresolved V gene where checked; the cause of the rest is unknown. The sample contains 200,000 to 300,000 clones, approximately 86% of them found a single time. The ten largest clonotypes hold around 0.7% of the sample. Sequencing used peripheral blood. The source is a human donor in a cohort sampled during active COVID-19.

The chain recombines TRBV21-1 with TRBJ1-2; the D segment call TRBD1 is taken from the table without a DNA check. TRBV21-1 is designated a pseudogene. The CDR3 has 17 residues. The CDR3 here is CASSVASGQGEGYGYTF. As DNA, the CDR3 is TGTGCCAGCAGCGTGGCTTCAGGACAGGGCGAGGGCTATGGCTACACCTTC.

The chain recombines TRBV6-1 with TRBJ1-2; tentative D call: TRBD1 (6 bases). The V end lost 1 base, the J end lost 4 bases, and 10 bases lay between the germline ends. The CDR3 runs to 14 residues. Germline V gene sequence: CDR1 MNHNS, CDR2 SASEGT. The CDR3 sequence: CASSEGVRGYGYTF. CDR3 DNA sequence: TGTGCCAGCAGTGAAGGGGTCAGGGGCTATGGCTACACCTTC.

The V call is TRBV6-2 or TRBV6-3, the J call TRBJ2-6, with 10 bases lining up with TRBD1. Unmatched junction bases numbered 13, after V lost 7 bases and J lost 4 bases. Per the germline V gene, CDR1 is MNHEY and CDR2 is SVGEGT. The CDR3 has 18 residues. The CDR3 bases are TGTGCCAGCACCCCCACCGGGACAGGGGTTTCAGGGGCCAACGTCCTGACTTTC. Translating gives CASTPTGTGVSGANVLTF.

The gene calls are TRBV19 and TRBJ1-4; 7 nucleotides match TRBD1. V was clipped by 5 bases and J by 0 bases; unmatched bases: 3. The CDR3 length is 15 residues. In germline, CDR1 is LNHDA, CDR2 SQIVND (reference sequence). The CDR3 DNA sequence: TGTGCCAGTAGTTTCGGACAGGCAACTAATGAAAAACTGTTTTTT. It yields the protein CASSFGQATNEKLFF. Complete variable domain (other parts from reference TRBV19 and TRBJ1-4): DGGITQSPKYLFRKEGQNVTLSCEQNLNHDAMYWYRQDPGQGLRLIYYSQIVNDFQKGDIAEGYSVSREKKESFPLTVTSAQKNPTAFYLCASSFGQATNEKLFFGSGTQLSVL.

This rearrangement joins TRBV7-9 to TRBJ2-6; D might be TRBD1 (5 bases). The CDR3 runs to 17 residues. V was pared by 5 bases and J by 0 bases, with 14 bases between. The germline CDR1 and CDR2 sequences are SEHNR and FQNEAQ (reference sequence). CDR3 coding DNA: TGTGCCAGCAGCCAGATACAGGAGCACTCTGGGGCCAACGTCCTGACTTTC. Its protein product is CASSQIQEHSGANVLTF.

The chain employs TRBV6-2 or TRBV6-3 and TRBJ2-7; 7 bases are shared with TRBD2. Germline CDR1 and CDR2: MNHEY and SVGEGT. The CDR3 is 16 residues long. J lost 3 bases, V lost 0 bases, and 8 bases had no gene match. The CDR3, as DNA: TGTGCCAGCAGTTACTCTGGGGGAGGGGACCTCTACGAGCAGTACTTC. Its translation is CASSYSGGGDLYEQYF.

The rearrangement links TRBV30 to TRBJ1-2, with 11 nucleotides matching TRBD1. With 0 bases clipped from V and 6 bases from J, the junction kept 6 bases outside the gene matches. This CDR3 is built from 15 residues. Germline loops: CDR1 GTSNPN, CDR2 SVGIG (reference sequence). This CDR3 is CAWSVPPDRGHGYTF. Here the CDR3 DNA reads TGTGCCTGGAGTGTACCCCCGGACAGGGGGCATGGCTACACCTTC.

This rearrangement joins TRBV3-1 (or the pseudogene TRBV3-2) to TRBJ2-5; 8 bases are shared with TRBD2. Trimming took 0 bases from V and 5 from J; bases not matched to a gene: 11. This CDR3 spans 17 amino acids. The germline V gene encodes CDR1 LGHDT and CDR2 YNNKEL (reference sequence). CDR3 DNA: TGTGCCAGCAGCCAAGACGGGCGGGAGGCTCGGCGGGAGACCCAGTACTTC. It translates to CASSQDGREARRETQYF.

The chain is built from TRBV6-5 and TRBJ1-5, with a weak D call TRBD1 (5 bases). The V end was cut by 2 bases, the J end by 1 base, with 12 bases between. This CDR3 spans 16 amino acids. Per germline, CDR1 MNHEY and CDR2 SVGAGI. CDR3 loop: CASSYGAPGSNQPQHF. The CDR3 nucleotides read TGTGCCAGCAGTTACGGGGCCCCAGGGAGCAATCAGCCCCAGCATTTT.

The rearrangement links TRBV7-9 to TRBJ1-1; D perhaps matches TRBD1 (6 bases). There are 12 residues in the CDR3. Trimming stripped 4 bases from V and 7 bases from J, with 10 bases between. The V gene's germline CDR1 is SEHNR and CDR2 FQNEAQ (reference sequence). The CDR3 loop reads CASSSGTLEAFF. The CDR3 DNA follows: TGTGCCAGCAGCTCGGGGACACTTGAAGCTTTCTTT.

The V gene is TRBV7-8, the J gene TRBJ1-1; D unclear. The ends were cut back, 1 base at V and 3 bases at J, with 12 bases in the middle. This CDR3 comprises 15 residues. Looked up from germline, CDR1 is SGHVS and CDR2 is FQNEAQ. In DNA form, the CDR3 reads TGTGCCAGCAGCTTAGGATCGAGGGTAGACACTGAAGCTTTCTTT. Translating gives CASSLGSRVDTEAFF.

This chain links TRBV5-1 with TRBJ2-7, with TRBD2 matching 8 bases. After removal of 1 base from V and 2 bases from J, the junction contained 14 bases not matched to a gene. The CDR3 is 18 residues long. Per germline, CDR1 SGHRS and CDR2 YFSETQ. The chain's CDR3 is CASSLYRGSGGPPYEQYF. The DNA for the CDR3 is TGCGCCAGCAGCTTGTATCGAGGGAGCGGGGGCCCTCCCTACGAGCAGTACTTC.

The chain links TRBV28 to TRBJ1-1, with unresolved D. In germline, CDR1 is MDHEN, CDR2 SYDVKM. CDR3 length: 13 amino acids. Trimming removed 7 bases at V and 0 bases at J, with 9 bases between. The CDR3 region is CASMEGMNTEAFF. The CDR3 DNA reads as TGTGCCAGCATGGAGGGAATGAACACTGAAGCTTTCTTT.

The V call is TRBV28, the J call TRBJ2-7, with a tentative D call TRBD2 (5 bases). The germline V gene has CDR1 MDHEN and CDR2 SYDVKM. With 1 base removed from V and 0 bases from J, the gap between germline ends came to 10 bases. The CDR3 loop spans 15 amino acids. CDR3 nucleotide sequence: TGTGCCAGCAGTTTATTATCGAGGGACTCCTACGAGCAGTACTTC. Amino acid sequence: CASSLLSRDSYEQYF.

This chain connects TRBV19 to TRBJ2-7; TRBD1 matches at 7 bases. With 6 bases clipped from V and 2 bases from J, the junction kept 10 bases outside the gene matches. Germline CDR1 LNHDA, CDR2 SQIVND (reference sequence). The CDR3 has 15 residues. As DNA, the CDR3 is TGTGCCAGTAGAGCCGTCGACAGGGTCCCCTACGAGCAGTACTTC. This translates into CASRAVDRVPYEQYF.

Only one count was recorded for this clone. Other DNA sequences in the sample encode the same CDR3. The gene calls are TRBV15 and TRBJ2-7; 8 positions match TRBD1. CDR3 length equals 14 residues. CDR1 is LNHNV, CDR2 YYDKDF, per germline (reference sequence). The V and J ends lost 1 base and 3 bases, in that order; junction bases with no gene match: 2. The CDR3 sequence is CATSRGGQGYEQYF. The CDR3 nucleotides read TGTGCCACCAGCAGAGGCGGACAGGGCTACGAGCAGTACTTC. The variable domain in full, with the rest retrieved from reference TRBV15 and TRBJ2-7, is DAMVIQNPRYQVTQFGKPVTLSCSQTLNHNVMYWYQQKSSQAPKLLFHYYDKDFNNEADTPDNFQSRRPNTSFCFLDIRSPGLGDTAMYLCATSRGGQGYEQYFGPGTRLTVT.

The chain couples TRBV18 to TRBJ1-1; TRBD1 might be the D (6 bases). Deletions cut 3 bases from V and 4 bases from J, with 18 bases between. The CDR3 has 16 amino acids. CDR1 KGHSH and CDR2 LQKENI come from the germline V gene. The CDR3 coding sequence is TGTGCCAGCTCACCTATTAGGGCAGGGGTGCGCACTGAAGCTTTCTTT. This translates into CASSPIRAGVRTEAFF.

This chain links TRBV4-1 with TRBJ1-6; TRBD1 agrees at 8 bases. The CDR3 spans 18 residues. The V gene end was trimmed by 1 base and the J gene end by 8 bases; junction bases not matched to a gene: 13. Germline CDR1 and CDR2: MGHRA and YSYEKL. For the CDR3, the DNA is TGCGCCAGCAGCCAAGTTAATCTCAGGACAGGGAGGTATTCACCCCTCCACTTT. It specifies CASSQVNLRTGRYSPLHF.

The V call is TRBV11-2, the J call TRBJ2-7, with TRBD2 identical over 9 bases. Per the germline V gene, CDR1 is SGHAT and CDR2 is FQNNGV. Trimming removed 7 bases from V and 0 bases from J; junction bases left unmatched: 13. This CDR3 is 17 amino acids long. CDR3 amino acids: CASMRGTASGDSYEQYF. CDR3 sequence (DNA): TGTGCCAGCATGCGGGGGACGGCTAGCGGGGACTCCTACGAGCAGTACTTC. The full variable domain, completed using reference TRBV11-2 and TRBJ2-7, is EAGVAQSPRYKIIEKRQSVAFWCNPISGHATLYWYQQILGQGPKLLIQFQNNGVVDDSQLPKDRFSAERLKGVDSTLKIQPAKLEDSAVYLCASMRGTASGDSYEQYFGPGTRLTVT.

The chain links TRBV7-2 to TRBJ2-7; TRBD2 is a possible D gene (6 bases). V lost 5 bases and J lost 5, with 22 bases in between. The germline CDR1 and CDR2 sequences are SGHTA and FQGNSA. CDR3 length: 16 residues. The CDR3 is CASSRDAGQLRHEQYF. The CDR3 coding sequence is TGTGCCAGCAGCCGGGACGCGGGGCAGTTGCGTCACGAGCAGTACTTC.

The chain uses TRBV28 and TRBJ1-2; weak D call: TRBD1 (5 bases). V lost 1 base and J lost 8, with 8 bases in between. Germline V gives CDR1 MDHEN, CDR2 SYDVKM. The CDR3 length is 12 residues. As DNA, the CDR3 is TGTGCCAGCAGTTTATCAGGGAAGGGCTACACCTTC. This gives the protein CASSLSGKGYTF.

The rearrangement joins TRBV4-1 to TRBJ2-7; D perhaps matches TRBD1 (6 bases). V lost 4 bases and J 2 bases, leaving 12 bases between the germline ends. CDR1 is MGHRA and CDR2 is YSYEKL in the germline V gene. This CDR3 region has 14 residues. CDR3 DNA sequence: TGCGCCAGCAGCCCTGACAGGAATGCCTACGAGCAGTACTTC. This gives the protein CASSPDRNAYEQYF.

In nucleotides, the CDR3 is TGTGCCAGCAGCCAACCCGGCAGCGGGGACCTACTTGCCGCCAGGACCCCAAACATTCAGTACTTC. Protein: CASSQPGSGDLLAARTPNIQYF. The chain has TRBV3-1 (or the pseudogene TRBV3-2) and TRBJ2-4, with 7 bases lining up with TRBD2. V dropped 2 bases and J dropped 6; count of bases not matched to a gene: 28. The CDR3 has 22 residues. Germline V gene lookup returns CDR1 LGHDT and CDR2 YNNKEL (reference sequence).

The chain links TRBV5-6 to TRBJ2-7; 11 bases map to TRBD1. The length of the CDR3 is 15 residues. Losses at the gene ends were 0 bases for V and 4 bases for J; bases not matched to a gene: 3. Germline assignment: CDR1 SGHDT and CDR2 YYEEEE. In nucleotides, the CDR3 is TGTGCCAGCAGCTTGGGAGGACAGGGGGCTTACGAGCAGTACTTC. Its protein is CASSLGGQGAYEQYF. The full variable domain, in which reference TRBV5-6 and TRBJ2-7 provide the parts outside the CDR3, is DAGVTQSPTHLIKTRGQQVTLRCSPKSGHDTVSWYQQALGQGPQFIFQYYEEEERQRGNFPDRFSGHQFPNYSSELNVNALLLGDSALYLCASSLGGQGAYEQYFGPGTRLTVT.

The genes are TRBV24-1 and TRBJ2-3; D unclear. Germline V CDR1 and CDR2: KGHDR, SFDVKD. Trimming left V 6 bases short and J 4 bases short, with 10 bases between. This CDR3 is built from 13 residues. CDR3 loop: CATSLAASDTQYF. CDR3 in DNA: TGTGCCACCAGTTTGGCTGCCTCAGATACGCAGTATTTT.

V is TRBV6-2 or TRBV6-3 and J is TRBJ2-7; TRBD1 agrees at 8 bases. The CDR3 covers 18 residues. The V segment lost 4 bases and the J segment 6 bases; nucleotides outside the gene matches: 20. Germline CDR1 is MNHEY and CDR2 is SVGEGT. The CDR3, as DNA: TGTGCCAGCAGTTGGGACAGGAAAGGTGAAGGTCTGTCGGGCGAGCAGTACTTC. It encodes CASSWDRKGEGLSGEQYF.